Listed here is a single TCR beta chain. Its antigen is unknown. This specimen belongs to a study of shared clonotypes between healthy human individuals. Study-level results: Incomplete sequencing of sorted subsets was indicated by rarefaction despite large depth.

The authors divided CD4+ cells into CD45RA+ naive and CD45RA-negative memory subsets. The protocol was immunoSEQ multiplex PCR, while the TCRdb copy is restricted to in-frame clones and leaves out a portion. The repertoire holds almost 750,000 clones, with roughly 72% as singletons. Sequencing was performed on memory CD4+ T cells sorted from blood. Subset given: CD45RA-negative fraction. This TCR came from a woman aged 25 to 39 in good health.

In nucleotides, the CDR3 is TGTGCCTGGAGTCAGGGTCGGGAGACCCAGTACTTC. This translates into CAWSQGRETQYF. J is TRBJ2-5 and V is TRBV30; TRBD1 is a possible D gene (5 bases). Germline V gene lookup returns CDR1 GTSNPN and CDR2 SVGIG (reference sequence). Trimming removed 2 bases from V and 5 bases from J, with 9 bases in between. This CDR3 comprises 12 residues.